Below, 14 T cell receptor beta chains from the same sample are listed, as sequenced in a study of cytomegalovirus exposure and HLA in healthy donors (dated 2017 in TCRdb). The library was obtained by the immunoSEQ multiplex PCR assay. For the multiplex PCR, a mixture combining 60 forward primers for TCR Vbeta segments and 13 reverse primers for TCR Jbeta segments was used. TCRdb re-hosts the immuneACCESS table, in-frame sequences only. Its copies lack some clones; in the studies checked, an unresolved V gene accounts for under half of them, and the cause for the rest is not known. This sample has about 120,000 clones in its table, and roughly 80% of those were observed once. The biggest ten clones account for around 8% of the sample. Sequenced material: PBMCs. Source of these receptors: a female donor in good health and CMV-seropositive.

This chain connects TRBV5-1 to TRBJ2-5; 8 bases line up with TRBD2. Germline-derived CDR1 and CDR2 are SGHRS and YFSETQ. The CDR3 is 14 residues long. Trimming at V came to 7 bases and at J to 2 bases, leaving 7 bases not matched to a gene. The CDR3 bases are TGCGCCAGCCGCCGAGTAGCGGGGCAAGAGACCCAGTACTTC. Residues: CASRRVAGQETQYF.

This chain links TRBV6-6 with TRBJ1-3, with D tentatively TRBD1 (6 bases). Germline values: CDR1 MNHNY, CDR2 SVGAGI (reference sequence). This CDR3 contains 15 residues. Between the trimmed V and J ends, which lost 6 bases and 4 bases, there was a span of 16 bases. This CDR3 is CASSFAQGPGNTIYF. The CDR3 DNA is TGTGCCAGCAGCTTTGCTCAGGGGCCAGGAAACACCATATATTTT.

The V gene is TRBV6-6, the J gene TRBJ1-5; D not resolved. CDR3 size: 14 residues. Trimming pared 8 bases from V and 1 base from J, leaving 12 bases between. Per the germline V gene, CDR1 is MNHNY and CDR2 is SVGAGI (reference sequence). The CDR3 loop is CASAYRRSNQPQHF. The CDR3 DNA follows: TGTGCCAGCGCCTATCGTCGCAGCAATCAGCCCCAGCATTTT.

V is TRBV7-2 and J is TRBJ2-2; perhaps TRBD1 as D (6 bases). Per the germline V gene, CDR1 is SGHTA and CDR2 is FQGNSA. This CDR3 is 15 amino acids long. The V end was cut by 2 bases, the J end by 0 bases, with 7 bases between. The CDR3 sequence is CASSLTGTNTGELFF. The CDR3 nucleotides read TGTGCCAGCAGCTTAACAGGGACGAACACCGGGGAGCTGTTTTTT.

The chain carries TRBV7-2 and TRBJ1-4, with D possibly matching TRBD1 (5 bases). This CDR3 region has 16 residues. The germline V gene encodes CDR1 SGHTA and CDR2 FQGNSA. Trimming took 5 bases from V and 6 from J, leaving 19 bases between them. CDR3 DNA: TGTGCCAGCAGCCGAGGTCCTTGGGGCGCGGATGAAAAACTGTTTTTT. Amino acids: CASSRGPWGADEKLFF.

The rearrangement links TRBV6-5 to TRBJ2-3; D is perhaps TRBD1 (6 bases). Looked up from germline, CDR1 is MNHEY and CDR2 is SVGAGI. The CDR3 consists of 15 residues. Trimming removed 3 bases at V and 1 base at J, with 11 bases between. CDR3 nucleotide sequence: TGTGCCAGCAGTTATCAATCAGGGGGCACAGATACGCAGTATTTT. Translated, it gives CASSYQSGGTDTQYF.

This clone was seen a handful of times. J is TRBJ1-3 and V is TRBV5-1, with D perhaps TRBD1 (5 bases). V lost 0 bases and J lost 3, with 7 bases in between. The CDR3 is 14 residues long. CDR1 and CDR2 (germline): SGHRS, YFSETQ. In nucleotides, the CDR3 is TGCGCCAGCAGCTTGGGACAGAGTGGAAACACCATATATTTT. Encoded protein: CASSLGQSGNTIYF.

The chain couples TRBV27 to TRBJ1-6; 9 bases are shared with TRBD1. The CDR3 has 13 amino acids. Germline V gives CDR1 MNHEY, CDR2 SMNVEV (reference sequence). Trimming removed 5 bases from V and 10 bases from J; junction bases left unmatched: 3. This CDR3 is CASSRDRDSPLHF. In DNA, the CDR3 is TGTGCCAGCAGTCGGGACAGGGACTCACCCCTCCACTTT.

V is TRBV28 and J is TRBJ2-5; tentatively, D is TRBD2 (7 bases). V dropped 10 bases and J dropped 4 bases, with 16 bases sitting between them. Per germline, CDR1 MDHEN and CDR2 SYDVKM. The CDR3 contains 13 residues. In DNA, the CDR3 is TGTGCCATCAGAGGGGGAGGGCGAGAGACCCAGTACTTC. This encodes CAIRGGGRETQYF.

Points on this clone: A junction end diverges from the germline sequence, so it may reflect a read error. The rearrangement joins TRBV20-1 to TRBJ1-1, with 7 positions matching TRBD1. The CDR3 has 11 amino acids. The germline CDR1 and CDR2 sequences are DFQATT and SNEGSKA (reference sequence). This chain's CDR3 is CSARGGPEAFF. CDR3 nucleotide sequence: TGCAGTGCAAGAGGGGGCCCTGAAGCTTTCTTT.

J is TRBJ1-1 and V is TRBV10-3; 8 bases map to TRBD1. The V gene's germline CDR1 is ENHRY and CDR2 SYGVKD. J was trimmed by 3 bases and V by 2 bases; bases with no gene match: 5. CDR3 size: 15 residues. Here the CDR3 DNA reads TGTGCCATCAGTGAGCCCGACAGGGGAGACACTGAAGCTTTCTTT. This sequence encodes CAISEPDRGDTEAFF.

This clone was found a few times. The V gene is TRBV28, the J gene TRBJ1-2; D is possibly TRBD1 (6 bases). Germline CDR1 and CDR2: MDHEN and SYDVKM. With 4 bases removed from V and 4 bases from J, the gap between germline ends came to 16 bases. The CDR3 has 15 amino acids. CDR3 bases: TGTGCCAGCAGTTGGTACCGGGACACCACCTATGGCTACACCTTC. Amino acid sequence: CASSWYRDTTYGYTF.

V and J are TRBV27 and TRBJ1-1, with D perhaps TRBD1 (6 bases). The CDR3 is 13 amino acids. V gave up 5 bases and J gave up 8 bases, with 15 bases separating them. Looked up from germline, CDR1 is MNHEY and CDR2 is SMNVEV (reference sequence). CDR3 in amino acids: CASSAQGTREAFF. Here the CDR3 DNA reads TGTGCCAGCAGTGCACAGGGTACGAGGGAAGCTTTCTTT.

The genes are TRBV6-1 and TRBJ2-7, with 7 positions matching TRBD2. The V and J ends lost 10 bases and 3 bases, in that order; junction bases with no gene match: 6. Per the germline V gene, CDR1 is MNHNS and CDR2 is SASEGT. This CDR3 is 12 amino acids long. This CDR3 is CATWEGIYEQYF. The CDR3 region has the DNA TGTGCCACCTGGGAGGGGATCTACGAGCAGTACTTC.